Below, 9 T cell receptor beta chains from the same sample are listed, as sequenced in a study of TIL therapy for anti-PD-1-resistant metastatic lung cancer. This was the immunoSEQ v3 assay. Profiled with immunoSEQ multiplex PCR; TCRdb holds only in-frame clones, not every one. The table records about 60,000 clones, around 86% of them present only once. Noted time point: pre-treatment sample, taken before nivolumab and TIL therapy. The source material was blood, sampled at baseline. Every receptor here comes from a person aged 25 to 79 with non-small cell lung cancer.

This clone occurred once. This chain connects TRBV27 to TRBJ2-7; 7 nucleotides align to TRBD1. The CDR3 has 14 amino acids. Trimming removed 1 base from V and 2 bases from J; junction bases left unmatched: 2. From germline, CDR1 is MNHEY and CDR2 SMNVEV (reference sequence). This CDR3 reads CASSLLQGAYEQYF. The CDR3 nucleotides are TGTGCCAGCAGTTTATTGCAGGGGGCCTACGAGCAGTACTTC.

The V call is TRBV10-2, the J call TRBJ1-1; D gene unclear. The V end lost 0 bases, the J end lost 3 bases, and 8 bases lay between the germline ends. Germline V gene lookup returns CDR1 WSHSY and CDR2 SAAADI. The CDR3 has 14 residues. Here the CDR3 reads CASSESSTYTEAFF. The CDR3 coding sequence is TGCGCCAGCAGTGAGTCCAGTACCTACACTGAAGCTTTCTTT.

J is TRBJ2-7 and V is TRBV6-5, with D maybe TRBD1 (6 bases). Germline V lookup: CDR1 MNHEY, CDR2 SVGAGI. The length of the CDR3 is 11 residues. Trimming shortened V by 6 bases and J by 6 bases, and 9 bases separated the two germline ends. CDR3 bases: TGTGCCAGCAGGCAGGGGTCCGAGCAGTACTTC. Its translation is CASRQGSEQYF.

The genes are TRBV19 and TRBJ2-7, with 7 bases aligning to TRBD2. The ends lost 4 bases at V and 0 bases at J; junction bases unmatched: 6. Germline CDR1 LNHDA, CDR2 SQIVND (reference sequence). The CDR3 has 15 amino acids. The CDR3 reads CASSSPGGTSYEQYF. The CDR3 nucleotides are TGTGCCAGTAGTAGCCCCGGGGGGACCTCCTACGAGCAGTACTTC.

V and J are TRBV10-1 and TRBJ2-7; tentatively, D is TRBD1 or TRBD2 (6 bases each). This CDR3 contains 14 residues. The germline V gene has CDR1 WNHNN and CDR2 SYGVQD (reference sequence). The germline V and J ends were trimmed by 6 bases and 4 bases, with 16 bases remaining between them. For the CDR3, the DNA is TGCGCCAGCAGCTCTGGAGGGACAAGGTACGAGCAGTACTTC. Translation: CASSSGGTRYEQYF.

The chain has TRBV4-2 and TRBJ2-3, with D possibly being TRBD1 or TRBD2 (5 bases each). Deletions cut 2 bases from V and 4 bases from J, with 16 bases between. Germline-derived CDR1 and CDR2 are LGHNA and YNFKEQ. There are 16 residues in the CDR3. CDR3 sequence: CASSQTPGDRPDTQYF. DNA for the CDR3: TGTGCCAGCAGCCAAACCCCCGGGGACCGCCCAGATACGCAGTATTTT.

The chain's CDR3 is CASSLAGSERGAGQFF. The CDR3 DNA sequence: TGTGCCAGCAGCTTAGCGGGTTCCGAGCGGGGGGCAGGTCAGTTCTTC. This chain links TRBV7-2 with TRBJ2-1, with 9 nucleotides matching TRBD2. V trimming: 0 bases; J trimming: 13 bases; junction bases outside the gene matches: 13. Germline loops: CDR1 SGHTA, CDR2 FQGNSA. The CDR3 has 16 amino acids.

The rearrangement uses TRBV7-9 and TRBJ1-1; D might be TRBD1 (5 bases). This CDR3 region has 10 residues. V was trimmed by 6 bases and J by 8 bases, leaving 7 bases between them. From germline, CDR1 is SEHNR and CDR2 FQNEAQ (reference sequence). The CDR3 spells CASRGVEAFF. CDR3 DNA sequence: TGTGCCAGCAGAGGGGTCGAAGCTTTCTTT.

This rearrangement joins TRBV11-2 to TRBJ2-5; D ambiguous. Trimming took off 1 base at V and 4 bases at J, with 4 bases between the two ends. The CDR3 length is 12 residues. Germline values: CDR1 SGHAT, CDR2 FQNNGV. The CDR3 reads CASSLVGETQYF. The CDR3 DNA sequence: TGTGCCAGCAGCTTAGTGGGAGAGACCCAGTACTTC. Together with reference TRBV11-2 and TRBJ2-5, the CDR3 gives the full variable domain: EAGVAQSPRYKIIEKRQSVAFWCNPISGHATLYWYQQILGQGPKLLIQFQNNGVVDDSQLPKDRFSAERLKGVDSTLKIQPAKLEDSAVYLCASSLVGETQYFGPGTRLLVL.